Listed below are T cell receptor beta chains from one sample, sequenced in a study of blood T cell repertoires in COVID-19. The protocol was immunoSEQ multiplex PCR, while the TCRdb copy is restricted to in-frame clones and leaves out a portion. This table holds 200,000 to 300,000 clones, approximately 89% found once. The sample consisted of PBMCs or T cells enriched from blood (not recorded which). Receptors were obtained from a woman in her twenties or thirties with acute COVID-19. CDR3s include the opening cysteine and the closing phenylalanine or tryptophan. The D gene is left open where the match is weak. The size entry is marked missing in some rows and otherwise reads once, few, many or a size class.

J: TRBJ1-2
size: -
V: TRBV29-1
D: TRBD1
DNA: TGCAGCGTTGAGGTGGGACAGGGGATCTATGGCTACACCTTC
CDR3: CSVEVGQGIYGYTF

J: TRBJ1-5
size: -
V: TRBV6-2/TRBV6-3
D: TRBD1
DNA: TGTGCCAGCAGCCGAGGGGGCTATCAGCCCCAGCATTTT
CDR3: CASSRGGYQPQHF

J: TRBJ1-5
size: -
V: TRBV4-1
D: -
DNA: TGCGCCAGCAGCCAAGGGTTGGGGCCGCGCGAGCCCCAGCATTTT
CDR3: CASSQGLGPREPQHF

J: TRBJ2-7
size: once
V: TRBV6-1
D: -
DNA: TGTGCCAGCAGTGACAGGGTTTCCTACGAGCAGTACTTC
CDR3: CASSDRVSYEQYF

J: TRBJ1-4
size: -
V: TRBV4-3
D: TRBD1
DNA: TGCGCCAGCGGCTCTGTCACCGGGACAGGGCGATCCAAGGTGTTTTTT
CDR3: CASGSVTGTGRSKVFF

J: TRBJ1-2
size: -
V: TRBV11-2
D: -
DNA: TGTGCCAGCAGCCCCAATGTCTATGGCTACACCTTC
CDR3: CASSPNVYGYTF

J: TRBJ2-2
size: -
V: TRBV4-3
D: -
DNA: TGCGCCAGCAGCCAAGCCTCCGTAGGGGGCACCGGGGAGCTGTTTTTT
CDR3: CASSQASVGGTGELFF

J: TRBJ2-5
size: -
V: TRBV18
D: TRBD1
DNA: TGTGCCAGCTCACCTACAGGGGTCGCAACGGAGACCCAGTACTTC
CDR3: CASSPTGVATETQYF

J: TRBJ1-5
size: -
V: TRBV19
D: -
DNA: TGTGCCAGTAGTATAGATTACTCAGGGCTCGCTCAGCCCCAGCATTTT
CDR3: CASSIDYSGLAQPQHF

J: TRBJ2-3
size: -
V: TRBV7-8
D: TRBD2
DNA: TGTGCCAGCAGCCGTCTAGCGGGGGGGCGTCAAGATACGCAGTATTTT
CDR3: CASSRLAGGRQDTQYF

J: TRBJ1-1
size: -
V: TRBV6-5
D: -
DNA: TGTGCCAGCAGCCCGGCGCGGCTGGACACTGAAGCTTTCTTT
CDR3: CASSPARLDTEAFF

J: TRBJ1-1
size: -
V: TRBV5-4
D: -
DNA: TGTGCCAGCAGCTCTCGGTCTGAAGCTTTCTTT
CDR3: CASSSRSEAFF

J: TRBJ2-3
size: -
V: TRBV7-2
D: -
DNA: TGTGCCAGCAGCTTAGTCCGGCGCGGGGCAGATACGCAGTATTTT
CDR3: CASSLVRRGADTQYF

J: TRBJ1-1
size: -
V: TRBV6-5
D: TRBD1
DNA: TGTGCCAGCAGTTACCGGGACAGAGTCACTGAAGCTTTCTTT
CDR3: CASSYRDRVTEAFF

J: TRBJ1-1
size: -
V: TRBV4-1
D: -
DNA: TGCGCCAGCAGCCAAGAGGAAGGGAGACAAACTGAAGCTTTCTTT
CDR3: CASSQEEGRQTEAFF

J: TRBJ1-4
size: -
V: TRBV5-4
D: -
DNA: TGTGCCAGCAGCCCAGACTATGCAACTAATGAAAAACTGTTTTTT
CDR3: CASSPDYATNEKLFF

J: TRBJ2-1
size: -
V: TRBV4-3
D: -
DNA: TGCGCCAGCAGCCAAGCCCAGGGAACCTACAATGAGCAGTTCTTC
CDR3: CASSQAQGTYNEQFF

J: TRBJ2-7
size: -
V: TRBV27
D: -
DNA: TGTGCCAGCAGTTTATCGGCATATTATGAGCAGTACTTC
CDR3: CASSLSAYYEQYF

J: TRBJ1-1
size: -
V: TRBV28
D: -
DNA: TGTGCCAGCAGTTTGAAAACAGGCCAACCTGAAGCTTTCTTT
CDR3: CASSLKTGQPEAFF

J: TRBJ1-5
size: -
V: TRBV2
D: -
DNA: TGTGCCAGCAGTGAATGGTCAGGGCCTCAAAATCAGCCCCAGCATTTT
CDR3: CASSEWSGPQNQPQHF

J: TRBJ1-2
size: -
V: TRBV5-1
D: -
DNA: TGCGCCAGCAGCCCCACTTCTGGTGGCTACACCTTC
CDR3: CASSPTSGGYTF

J: TRBJ2-7
size: -
V: TRBV24-1
D: TRBD2
DNA: TGTGCCACCAGTGATCGGACTAGCGGGGGCCACGAGCAGTACTTC
CDR3: CATSDRTSGGHEQYF

J: TRBJ1-4
size: -
V: TRBV19
D: TRBD1
DNA: TGTGCCAGTACCGAGACAGGGGGCTCTGAAAAACTGTTTTTT
CDR3: CASTETGGSEKLFF

J: TRBJ1-5
size: -
V: TRBV7-8
D: TRBD1
DNA: TGTGCCAGCAGCCTCGGACAGGGGGTAATCCAGCCCCAGCATTTT
CDR3: CASSLGQGVIQPQHF

J: TRBJ2-7
size: -
V: TRBV14
D: -
DNA: TGTGCCACCGGGGGTACCTCCTACGAGCAGTACTTC
CDR3: CATGGTSYEQYF

J: TRBJ2-7
size: -
V: TRBV10-3
D: TRBD1
DNA: TGTGCCATCAGTGAGATCGCGGCAGGGGGCCCTGAGCAGTACTTC
CDR3: CAISEIAAGGPEQYF

J: TRBJ2-5
size: -
V: TRBV7-2
D: -
DNA: TGTGCCAGCAGCCTCCCACTAACAGGACCCTTAGGGGAGACCCAGTACTTC
CDR3: CASSLPLTGPLGETQYF

J: TRBJ1-1
size: -
V: TRBV30
D: -
DNA: TGTGCCTGGAGTGCGAGGTACCAAGCTTTCTTT
CDR3: CAWSARYQAFF

J: TRBJ1-4
size: -
V: TRBV7-9
D: TRBD1
DNA: TGTGCCAGCAGCCTCCCGGGACAGGGGAATGAAAAACTGTTTTTT
CDR3: CASSLPGQGNEKLFF

J: TRBJ2-5
size: -
V: TRBV3-1/TRBV3-2
D: TRBD1
DNA: TGTGCCAGCAGCGAGGACAGGGGAAAATACCAAGAGACCCAGTACTTC
CDR3: CASSEDRGKYQETQYF

J: TRBJ2-2
size: -
V: TRBV28
D: -
DNA: TGTGCCAGCAGTTTGCAAGTACTCACCGGGGAGCTGTTTTTT
CDR3: CASSLQVLTGELFF

J: TRBJ2-2
size: -
V: TRBV5-4
D: TRBD1
DNA: TGTGCCAGCAGCTCCGCGGACAGGGGGAACACCGGGGAGCTGTTTTTT
CDR3: CASSSADRGNTGELFF

J: TRBJ2-1
size: -
V: TRBV19
D: TRBD2
DNA: TGTGCCAGTAGTATAGATCGGTCGGGGGGGCTTAATGAGCAGTTCTTC
CDR3: CASSIDRSGGLNEQFF

J: TRBJ1-3
size: -
V: TRBV4-1
D: TRBD1
DNA: TGCGCCAGCAGCCAGCCGGGACAGGCGAGCTCTGGAAACACCATATATTTT
CDR3: CASSQPGQASSGNTIYF

J: TRBJ2-3
size: -
V: TRBV7-2
D: -
DNA: TGTGCCAGCAGCTTAGCGGGGGCTAGCACAGATACGCAGTATTTT
CDR3: CASSLAGASTDTQYF

J: TRBJ2-1
size: -
V: TRBV24-1
D: TRBD1
DNA: TGTGCCACCAGTGATCGGGGACAGAATGAGCAGTTCTTC
CDR3: CATSDRGQNEQFF

J: TRBJ1-5
size: once
V: TRBV24-1
D: TRBD1
DNA: TGTGCCACCAGAGGACAGGGGGATCAGCCCCAGCATTTT
CDR3: CATRGQGDQPQHF

J: TRBJ1-1
size: -
V: TRBV2
D: -
DNA: TGTGCCAGCAGTGGCCGTCAGGGAATGAACACTGAAGCTTTCTTT
CDR3: CASSGRQGMNTEAFF

J: TRBJ2-1
size: -
V: TRBV3-1/TRBV3-2
D: -
DNA: TGTGCCAGCAGCCAGACCGGGAGCCACAAGTTCTTC
CDR3: CASSQTGSHKFF